The 23 T cell receptor beta chains in this list originate from one sample, sequenced in a study of beta chain features in type 1 diabetes. Expressed TCRB transcripts were sequenced after all isolated RNA was converted to cDNA. Profiled with immunoSEQ multiplex PCR; TCRdb holds only in-frame clones, not every one. This sample has around 290,000 clones, with under 8.5% found just once. Sequences were obtained from central memory CD4+ T cells from blood. The receptors were sampled from a woman in her late teens or twenties in good health.

This clone has a handful of counts. Other DNA sequences within the sample encode an identical CDR3. The genes are TRBV15 and TRBJ1-5; D ambiguous. The CDR3 is made up of 12 amino acids. Germline CDR1 reads LNHNV; CDR2 reads YYDKDF (reference sequence). Trimming cost V 0 bases and J 4 bases, with 1 base left between them. CDR3 in amino acids: CATSRDNQPQHF. The DNA of the CDR3 is TGTGCCACCAGCAGAGATAATCAGCCCCAGCATTTT.

This clone has a handful of counts. The chain employs TRBV9 and TRBJ2-5, with TRBD2 as a possible D gene (5 bases). This CDR3 has 13 amino acids. CDR1 SGDLS and CDR2 YYNGEE come from the germline V gene. V was pared by 3 bases and J by 5 bases, with 11 bases between. Here the CDR3 reads CASSDGVEETQYF. The CDR3 bases are TGTGCCAGCAGCGACGGGGTGGAGGAGACCCAGTACTTC. Variable domain in full (rest from reference TRBV9 and TRBJ2-5): DSGVTQTPKHLITATGQRVTLRCSPRSGDLSVYWYQQSLDQGLQFLIQYYNGEERAKGNILERFSAQQFPDLHSELNLSSLELGDSALYFCASSDGVEETQYFGPGTRLLVL.

There are many counts of this clone. The chain has TRBV7-9 and TRBJ1-3, with D possibly TRBD1 on 5 matching bases. The CDR3 has 14 residues. Per germline, CDR1 SEHNR and CDR2 FQNEAQ (reference sequence). V was trimmed by 1 base and J by 8 bases, leaving 12 bases between them. The CDR3 DNA reads TGTGCCAGCAGCTTAGGAACGGGGGAAGACACCATATATTTT. Translated: CASSLGTGEDTIYF.

Only a few counts were recorded for this clone. The chain carries TRBV11-3 and TRBJ2-7; D is undetermined. The CDR3 is 12 amino acids. Germline CDR1 SGHNT, CDR2 YENEEA. Between the trimmed V and J ends, which lost 9 bases and 3 bases, there was a span of 12 bases. CDR3 sequence (DNA): TGTGCCAGTTCGAGGTACAACTACGAGCAGTACTTC. Amino acids: CASSRYNYEQYF.

The J gene is TRBJ2-1, the V gene TRBV11-3; D not certain. Germline V CDR1 and CDR2: SGHNT, YENEEA. There are 11 residues in the CDR3. With 5 bases removed from V and 5 bases from J, the gap between germline ends came to 4 bases. CDR3 bases: TGTGCCAGCAGCCCGAACAATGAGCAGTTCTTC. Amino acids: CASSPNNEQFF.

This clone was detected a few times. Here the CDR3 DNA reads TGCGCCAGCAGCACGCAGGGCTCAGATACGCAGTATTTT. Translating gives CASSTQGSDTQYF. The rearrangement links TRBV5-1 to TRBJ2-3; TRBD1 is a possible D gene (5 bases). Trimming removed 4 bases from V and 4 bases from J, with 10 bases in between. The CDR3 totals 13 residues. Looked up from germline, CDR1 is SGHRS and CDR2 is YFSETQ.

The chain uses TRBV6-1 and TRBJ2-7; D unclear. CDR3 length: 17 residues. Germline CDR1 MNHNS, CDR2 SASEGT. Trimming took off 0 bases at V and 0 bases at J, with 15 bases between the two ends. CDR3 in amino acids: CASSEAAPVIGSYEQYF. CDR3 nucleotides: TGTGCCAGCAGTGAAGCGGCCCCCGTGATAGGCTCCTACGAGCAGTACTTC.

A few counts support this clone. This specimen includes other DNA sequences encoding the same CDR3. This chain uses TRBV29-1 with TRBJ1-4, with a tentative D call TRBD1 (5 bases). Germline V gives CDR1 SQVTM, CDR2 ANQGSEA. The CDR3 consists of 12 residues. V lost 4 bases to trimming and J lost 8 bases, with 11 bases between them. The CDR3 here is CSVGQGSEKLFF. CDR3 nucleotide sequence: TGCAGCGTTGGGCAGGGTAGCGAAAAACTGTTTTTT.

This clone was observed a handful of times. The chain combines TRBV19 with TRBJ1-3, with D unclear. Germline CDR1 and CDR2: LNHDA and SQIVND (reference sequence). V lost 5 bases to trimming and J lost 0 bases, with 8 bases between them. The CDR3 covers 14 residues. The CDR3 spells CASSRASSGNTIYF. The CDR3 DNA sequence: TGTGCCAGTAGTCGGGCTAGCTCTGGAAACACCATATATTTT.

The chain couples TRBV14 to TRBJ2-1, with 8 bases matching TRBD2. Germline V gene lookup returns CDR1 SGHDN and CDR2 FVKESK. The V segment lost 3 bases and the J segment 7 bases; nucleotides outside the gene matches: 5. This CDR3 is 14 amino acids long. CDR3 sequence (DNA): TGTGCCAGCAGCCAGGTAGCGGGGAGTAATGAGCAGTTCTTC. Its protein product is CASSQVAGSNEQFF. Combining the CDR3 with reference TRBV14 and TRBJ2-1 gives the whole variable domain EAGVTQFPSHSVIEKGQTVTLRCDPISGHDNLYWYRRVMGKEIKFLLHFVKESKQDESGMPNNRFLAERTGGTYSTLKVQPAELEDSGVYFCASSQVAGSNEQFFGPGTRLTVL.

This clone showed up just a few times. CDR3: CSGDKKDDEQYF. CDR3 DNA sequence: TGCAGCGGGGACAAGAAGGACGACGAGCAGTACTTC. This chain connects TRBV29-1 to TRBJ2-7; possible D gene TRBD1, 6 bases. The CDR3 has 12 residues. Germline CDR1 and CDR2: SQVTM and ANQGSEA. Trimming removed 7 bases at V and 5 bases at J, with 15 bases between.

The gene calls are TRBV4-3 and TRBJ1-4; D gene uncertain. In germline, CDR1 is LGHNA, CDR2 YSLEER. This CDR3 has 14 amino acids. The V and J ends lost 4 bases and 8 bases respectively, with 14 bases between them. The CDR3 nucleotides read TGCGCCAGCAGCCCGCATTCCGGGGTCGAAAAACTGTTTTTT. Amino acids: CASSPHSGVEKLFF.

The chain links TRBV6-5 to TRBJ1-5, with D uncertain. The germline V gene has CDR1 MNHEY and CDR2 SVGAGI. This CDR3 is 12 amino acids long. The V end lost 7 bases, the J end lost 5 bases, and 9 bases lay between the germline ends. In DNA, the CDR3 is TGTGCCAGCACAGTGGGCTATCAGCCCCAGCATTTT. Protein: CASTVGYQPQHF.

Worth noting for this clone: A far larger clone is only one base removed, so a read error is likely. This chain links TRBV7-8 with TRBJ1-4; D not resolved. The CDR3 extends over 15 amino acids. Per the germline V gene, CDR1 is SGHVS and CDR2 is FQNEAQ. CDR3 amino acids: CASSLYGSSNEKLVF. Written as DNA, the CDR3 is TGTGCCAGCAGCTTATACGGGAGCTCTAATGAAAAACTGGTTTTT.

V gene TRBV21-1 combines with J gene TRBJ1-4; TRBD1 is the table's D call and was not checked against the DNA. TRBV21-1 is an annotated pseudogene. This CDR3 spans 14 amino acids. CDR3 bases: TGTGCCACCTACAGGGGCCCTTTTAATGAAAAACTGTTTTTT. Its translation is CATYRGPFNEKLFF.

The table lists this clone with a few counts. V and J are TRBV6-5 and TRBJ1-1, with 9 bases identical to TRBD1. This CDR3 has 15 amino acids. The V and J ends lost 6 bases and 1 base, in that order; junction bases with no gene match: 6. The germline CDR1 and CDR2 sequences are MNHEY and SVGAGI. The CDR3 loop is CASRGPGQGNTEAFF. Written as DNA, the CDR3 is TGTGCCAGCAGGGGTCCGGGACAGGGGAACACTGAAGCTTTCTTT.

This clone appeared a few times. The same CDR3 can be traced to other DNA sequences in this sample. This sequence joins TRBV11-3 and TRBJ2-2; D not certain. The CDR3 spans 12 residues. CDR1 and CDR2 (germline): SGHNT, YENEEA. V was shortened by 1 base and J by 6 bases, with 3 bases between the two germline ends. The CDR3 here is CASSLGSGELFF. CDR3 in DNA: TGTGCCAGCAGCTTAGGTTCCGGGGAGCTGTTTTTT.

This sequence joins TRBV7-6 and TRBJ2-1; D unclear. This CDR3 is 11 amino acids long. Trimming stripped 5 bases from V and 5 bases from J, with 4 bases between. The germline gives CDR1 SGHVS, CDR2 FNYEAQ. CDR3 in amino acids: CASSPDNEQFF. The DNA for the CDR3 is TGTGCCAGCAGCCCGGACAATGAGCAGTTCTTC.

This clone appeared a few times. This chain connects TRBV9 to TRBJ2-1; TRBD2 matches 11 bases. The germline gives CDR1 SGDLS, CDR2 YYNGEE. The length of the CDR3 is 19 residues. Losses at the gene ends were 0 bases for V and 5 bases for J; bases not matched to a gene: 13. DNA of the CDR3: TGTGCCAGCAGCGTAGGACTAGCGGGATCCCGGGGGGTTCACAATGAGCAGTTCTTC. Translated: CASSVGLAGSRGVHNEQFF.

V usage is TRBV6-1 and J usage is TRBJ2-3; unclear D gene. CDR1 is MNHNS and CDR2 is SASEGT in the germline V gene. There are 11 residues in the CDR3. V was clipped by 7 bases and J by 9 bases, with 11 bases between them. The CDR3 DNA reads as TGTGCCAGCACTCAAGGTTGGACGCAGTATTTT. Its protein is CASTQGWTQYF.

This clone was seen more than once but under ten times. The CDR3, as DNA: TGTGCCAGCAGTCGCGAAGGACAGACTGGAAACACCATATATTTT. This gives the protein CASSREGQTGNTIYF. The chain uses TRBV7-9 and TRBJ1-3; possible D gene TRBD1, 6 bases. Germline V CDR1 and CDR2: SEHNR, FQNEAQ (reference sequence). V lost 6 bases and J lost 2, with 14 bases in between. CDR3 length: 15 residues.

This clone was counted a few times. The chain recombines TRBV29-1 with TRBJ1-1; no definite D call. The CDR3 covers 10 residues. CDR1 and CDR2 from the germline V gene are SQVTM and ANQGSEA. Trimming took off 5 bases at V and 3 bases at J, with 4 bases between the two ends. The CDR3 DNA sequence: TGCAGCGTTTTTGACACTGAAGCTTTCTTT. Translation gives CSVFDTEAFF.

On this clone: Being one base from a much bigger clone, this may be a read error. V is TRBV9 and J is TRBJ2-1; D is unclear. The CDR3 extends over 11 amino acids. Germline values: CDR1 SGDLS, CDR2 YYNGEE. V gave up 1 base and J gave up 8 bases, with 4 bases separating them. CDR3 DNA sequence: TGTGCCAGCAGCGTACTGGATGAGCAGTTCTTC. This sequence encodes CASSVLDEQFF.